These 15 T cell receptor beta chains came from one sample sequenced in a study of cytomegalovirus exposure and HLA in healthy donors. The PCR contained 60 Vbeta and 13 Jbeta primers. Sequenced by immunoSEQ multiplex PCR; TCRdb stores in-frame clones only, minus some. The sample shows roughly 130,000 clones, over 75% of them seen only once. The material sequenced was PBMCs. The receptors derive from a man aged 25-40 years in good health and CMV-seronegative.

This clone came up a few times. Other DNA sequences in the sample encode the same CDR3. The CDR3 is CASSLVGDNSPLHF. The CDR3 DNA is TGTGCCAGCAGCTTAGTAGGGGATAATTCACCCCTCCACTTT. The V and J genes are TRBV7-8 and TRBJ1-6, with D tentatively TRBD1 (5 bases). Germline V gene sequence: CDR1 SGHVS, CDR2 FQNEAQ. This CDR3 region has 14 residues. V was cut by 1 base and J by 5 bases, with 6 bases left in between.

The chain couples TRBV14 to TRBJ1-1, with 7 bases lining up with TRBD1. With 3 bases clipped from V and 12 bases from J, the junction kept 10 bases outside the gene matches. This CDR3 is 13 amino acids long. Per the germline V gene, CDR1 is SGHDN and CDR2 is FVKESK. CDR3 residues: CASSHDIRGKTFF. DNA for the CDR3: TGTGCCAGCAGCCATGATATCAGGGGGAAAACTTTCTTT.

The genes are TRBV7-9 and TRBJ1-4; D unclear. The CDR3 is 14 amino acids. The ends were cut back, 5 bases at V and 3 bases at J, with 10 bases in the middle. Germline V gene sequence: CDR1 SEHNR, CDR2 FQNEAQ (reference sequence). Here the CDR3 reads CASSPKGANEKLFF. CDR3 coding DNA: TGTGCCAGCAGCCCAAAGGGAGCTAATGAAAAACTGTTTTTT.

The V and J genes are TRBV5-1 and TRBJ1-2; 11 bases agree with TRBD1. CDR3 length equals 14 residues. The germline V gene has CDR1 SGHRS and CDR2 YFSETQ. The J segment lost 6 bases and the V segment lost 6 bases, leaving 7 bases of the junction unmatched. The CDR3 is CASMDRTGGHGYTF. In nucleotides, the CDR3 is TGCGCCAGCATGGACCGGACAGGGGGCCATGGCTACACCTTC.

J is TRBJ2-7 and V is TRBV5-1; possible D gene TRBD2, 6 bases. The CDR3 loop spans 14 amino acids. Germline-derived CDR1 and CDR2 are SGHRS and YFSETQ. Trimming removed 4 bases from V and 3 bases from J, with 14 bases in between. The DNA for the CDR3 is TGCGCCAGCAGCCCGGGACTCTCCCTCTACGAGCAGTACTTC. This encodes CASSPGLSLYEQYF.

The chain couples TRBV13 to TRBJ1-2, with TRBD1 as a possible D gene (5 bases). Trimming shortened V by 0 bases and J by 0 bases, and 11 bases separated the two germline ends. CDR3 length: 16 amino acids. Germline CDR1 PRHDT, CDR2 FYEKMQ (reference sequence). The CDR3: CASSLGRGDTNYGYTF. The CDR3 nucleotides are TGTGCCAGCAGCTTAGGAAGGGGCGATACTAACTATGGCTACACCTTC.

J is TRBJ2-7 and V is TRBV29-1, with a tentative D call TRBD1 (5 bases). CDR1 and CDR2 from the germline V gene are SQVTM and ANQGSEA. The CDR3 covers 12 residues. The ends were cut back, 6 bases at V and 5 bases at J, with 14 bases in the middle. The CDR3 DNA is TGCAGCGTAGGACAAAAACCCCACGAGCAGTACTTC. Protein product: CSVGQKPHEQYF.

V is TRBV2 and J is TRBJ2-6, with no clear D. Germline CDR1 SNHLY, CDR2 FYNNEI. The V end was cut by 6 bases, the J end by 0 bases, with 12 bases between. This CDR3 has 16 residues. The CDR3 nucleotides are TGTGCCAGCAGGCCGAACAGCAACTCTGGGGCCAACGTCCTGACTTTC. This encodes CASRPNSNSGANVLTF.

This chain uses TRBV5-1 with TRBJ2-3; D might be TRBD1 (6 bases). Between the trimmed V and J ends, which lost 3 bases and 6 bases, there was a span of 14 bases. The CDR3 is 14 amino acids. Germline CDR1 is SGHRS and CDR2 is YFSETQ. CDR3 coding DNA: TGCGCCAGCAGCTCGACGACAGGCCGGGATACGCAGTATTTT. Its translation is CASSSTTGRDTQYF.

This clone was seen only a few times. CDR3 nucleotide sequence: TGTGCCAGCAGCCTAACAGGGGGCACTGAAGCTTTCTTT. This encodes CASSLTGGTEAFF. The chain employs TRBV7-9 and TRBJ1-1, with 8 nucleotides matching TRBD1. Germline V gene sequence: CDR1 SEHNR, CDR2 FQNEAQ (reference sequence). The CDR3 spans 13 residues. The V and J ends lost 5 bases and 4 bases, in that order; junction bases with no gene match: 3.

CDR3 nucleotide sequence: TGTGCCAGCACCCCCGGCGACAGCCCCTACGAGCAGTACTTC. It yields the protein CASTPGDSPYEQYF. V is TRBV7-9 and J is TRBJ2-7; tentative D call: TRBD1 (5 bases). The CDR3 loop spans 14 amino acids. Deletions cut 7 bases from V and 2 bases from J, with 15 bases between. The germline gives CDR1 SEHNR, CDR2 FQNEAQ (reference sequence).

The chain joins TRBV27 to TRBJ1-4, with 7 nucleotides matching TRBD1. Germline CDR1 reads MNHEY; CDR2 reads SMNVEV (reference sequence). The CDR3 covers 14 residues. The junction had 6 bases not matched to a gene; V was cut back by 4 bases and J by 7 bases. The CDR3 spells CASSYRGLFEKLFF. Here the CDR3 DNA reads TGTGCCAGCAGTTATAGGGGGCTATTTGAAAAACTGTTTTTT.

Only a few counts were recorded for this clone. V usage is TRBV5-5 and J usage is TRBJ2-3, with 7 bases identical to TRBD2. CDR1 is SGHKS and CDR2 is YYEKEE in the germline V gene (reference sequence). Germline trimming cut 4 bases from V and 6 bases from J; bases unmatched to any gene: 8. This CDR3 has 14 amino acids. The CDR3: CASSLGLLMDTQYF. Written as DNA, the CDR3 is TGTGCCAGCAGCCTGGGACTATTGATGGATACGCAGTATTTT.

The chain recombines TRBV14 with TRBJ1-5, with D perhaps matching TRBD1 (6 bases). Germline values: CDR1 SGHDN, CDR2 FVKESK. The CDR3 runs 16 residues. V was clipped by 3 bases and J by 0 bases, with 12 bases between them. The CDR3 loop is CASSHFWGLSNQPQHF. The DNA for the CDR3 is TGTGCCAGCAGCCACTTTTGGGGGCTTAGCAATCAGCCCCAGCATTTT.

This clone has a handful of counts. The V gene is TRBV5-1, the J gene TRBJ1-6; 9 nucleotides agree with TRBD1. Losses at the gene ends were 4 bases for V and 8 bases for J; bases not matched to a gene: 4. This CDR3 has 14 amino acids. Germline CDR1 SGHRS, CDR2 YFSETQ. CDR3 amino acids: CASSLQGADSPLHF. The CDR3 DNA is TGCGCCAGCAGCCTACAGGGGGCAGATTCACCCCTCCACTTT.